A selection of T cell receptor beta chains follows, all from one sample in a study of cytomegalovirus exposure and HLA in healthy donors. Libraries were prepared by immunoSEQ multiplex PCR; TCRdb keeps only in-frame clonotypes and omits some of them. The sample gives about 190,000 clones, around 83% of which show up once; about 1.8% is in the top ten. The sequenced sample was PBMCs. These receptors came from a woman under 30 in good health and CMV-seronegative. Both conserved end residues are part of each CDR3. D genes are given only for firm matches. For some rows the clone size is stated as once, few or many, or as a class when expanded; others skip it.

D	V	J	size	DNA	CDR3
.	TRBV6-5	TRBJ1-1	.	TGTGCCAGCAGTCCTCCTACCCCCTCTGAAGCTTTCTTT	CASSPPTPSEAFF
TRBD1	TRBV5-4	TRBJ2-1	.	TGTGCCAGCAGCGTTACCGGGACAGGGGGTTACAATGAGCAGTTCTTC	CASSVTGTGGYNEQFF
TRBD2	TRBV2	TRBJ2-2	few	TGTGCCAGCAGCATTAGCGGGCTCACCGGGGAGCTGTTTTTT	CASSISGLTGELFF
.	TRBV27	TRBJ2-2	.	TGTGCCAGCAGTTTACAGGGCCCGGAGAAGGTCGGGGAGCTGTTTTTT	CASSLQGPEKVGELFF
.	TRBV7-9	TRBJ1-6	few	TGTGCCAGCAGCTTAGAGGGGGATTCACCCCTCCACTTT	CASSLEGDSPLHF
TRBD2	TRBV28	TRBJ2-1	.	TGTGCCAGCAGTTCCCTTGGGGGGAGGGCCTACAATGAGCAGTTCTTC	CASSSLGGRAYNEQFF
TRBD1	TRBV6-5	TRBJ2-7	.	TGTGCCAGCAGACCCGGGACAGGAGGATACGAGCAGTACTTC	CASRPGTGGYEQYF
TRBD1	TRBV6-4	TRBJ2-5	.	TGTGCCAGCAGTCCAAGAACATGGACAGGTAAGCAAGAGACCCAGTACTTC	CASSPRTWTGKQETQYF
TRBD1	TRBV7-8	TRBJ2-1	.	TGTGCCAGCAGCTTAGGGACAGGGGTCTACAATGAGCAGTTCTTC	CASSLGTGVYNEQFF
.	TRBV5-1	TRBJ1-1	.	TGCGCCAGCAGCTTGGACGGACAGACCTACACTGAAGCTTTCTTT	CASSLDGQTYTEAFF